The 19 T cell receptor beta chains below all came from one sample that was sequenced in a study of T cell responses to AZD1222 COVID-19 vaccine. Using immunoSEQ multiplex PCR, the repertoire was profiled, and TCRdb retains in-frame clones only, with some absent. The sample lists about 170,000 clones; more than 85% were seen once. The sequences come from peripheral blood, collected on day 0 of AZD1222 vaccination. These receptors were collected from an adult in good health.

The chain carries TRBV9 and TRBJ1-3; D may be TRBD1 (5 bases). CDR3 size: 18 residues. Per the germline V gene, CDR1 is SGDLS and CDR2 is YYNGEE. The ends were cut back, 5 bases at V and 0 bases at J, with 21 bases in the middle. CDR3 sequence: CASRPVMHGTSSGNTIYF. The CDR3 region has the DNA TGTGCCAGCAGACCCGTCATGCATGGGACGTCCTCTGGAAACACCATATATTTT.

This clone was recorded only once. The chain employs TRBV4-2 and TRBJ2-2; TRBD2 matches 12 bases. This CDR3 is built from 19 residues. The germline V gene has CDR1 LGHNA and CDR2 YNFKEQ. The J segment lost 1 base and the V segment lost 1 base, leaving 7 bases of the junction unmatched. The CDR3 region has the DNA TGTGCCAGCAGCCAAGCTCCGGGACTAGCGGGTTTGAACACCGGGGAGCTGTTTTTT. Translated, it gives CASSQAPGLAGLNTGELFF.

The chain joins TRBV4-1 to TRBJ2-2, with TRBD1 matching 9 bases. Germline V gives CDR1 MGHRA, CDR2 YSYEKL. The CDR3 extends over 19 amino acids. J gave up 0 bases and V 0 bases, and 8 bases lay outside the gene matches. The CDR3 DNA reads TGCGCCAGCAGCCAAGACCCAAGGACAGGGGCTACGAACACCGGGGAGCTGTTTTTT. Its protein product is CASSQDPRTGATNTGELFF.

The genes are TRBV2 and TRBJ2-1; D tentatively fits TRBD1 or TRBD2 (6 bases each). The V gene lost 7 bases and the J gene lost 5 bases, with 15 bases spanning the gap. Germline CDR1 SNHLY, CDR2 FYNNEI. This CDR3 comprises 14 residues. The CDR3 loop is CASTGGLSNNEQFF. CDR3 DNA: TGTGCCAGCACCGGGGGCTTGAGCAACAATGAGCAGTTCTTC.

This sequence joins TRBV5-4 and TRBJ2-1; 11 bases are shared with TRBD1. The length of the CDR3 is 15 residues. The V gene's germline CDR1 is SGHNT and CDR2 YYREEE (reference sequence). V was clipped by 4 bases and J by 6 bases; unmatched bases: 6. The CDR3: CASSRTGGRSNEQFF. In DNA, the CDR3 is TGTGCCAGCAGCCGGACAGGGGGCAGGAGCAATGAGCAGTTCTTC.

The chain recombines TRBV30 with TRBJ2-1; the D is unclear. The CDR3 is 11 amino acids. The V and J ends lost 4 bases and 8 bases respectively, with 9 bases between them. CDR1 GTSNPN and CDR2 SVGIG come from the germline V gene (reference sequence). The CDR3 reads CAWTGGYEQFF. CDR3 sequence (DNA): TGTGCCTGGACTGGTGGTTATGAGCAGTTCTTC.

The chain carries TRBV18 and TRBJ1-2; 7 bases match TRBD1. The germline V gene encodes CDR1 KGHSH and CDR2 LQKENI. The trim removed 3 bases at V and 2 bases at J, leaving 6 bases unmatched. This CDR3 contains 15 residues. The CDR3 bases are TGTGCCAGCTCACCCGGACAGGAACCAAACTATGGCTACACCTTC. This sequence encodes CASSPGQEPNYGYTF.

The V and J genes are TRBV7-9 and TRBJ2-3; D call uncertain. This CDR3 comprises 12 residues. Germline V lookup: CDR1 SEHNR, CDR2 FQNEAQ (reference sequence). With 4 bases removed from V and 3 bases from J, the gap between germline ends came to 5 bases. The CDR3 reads CASSSYTDTQYF. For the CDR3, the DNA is TGTGCCAGCAGCTCCTATACAGATACGCAGTATTTT.

CDR3 sequence (DNA): TGTGCCAGCATCCAAGTACCCTTGCCCGACACCTTC. This codes for CASIQVPLPDTF. The V gene is TRBV6-5, the J gene TRBJ1-2; the D is unclear. The germline CDR1 and CDR2 sequences are MNHEY and SVGAGI. V lost 7 bases to trimming and J lost 12 bases, with 18 bases between them. The CDR3 is made up of 12 amino acids.

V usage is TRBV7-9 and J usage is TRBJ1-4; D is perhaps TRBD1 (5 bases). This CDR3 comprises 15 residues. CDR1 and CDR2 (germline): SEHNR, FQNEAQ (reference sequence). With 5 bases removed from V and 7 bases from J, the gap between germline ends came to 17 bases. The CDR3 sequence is CASSPGASESEKLFF. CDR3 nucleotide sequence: TGTGCCAGCAGCCCCGGGGCTTCAGAGAGTGAAAAACTGTTTTTT. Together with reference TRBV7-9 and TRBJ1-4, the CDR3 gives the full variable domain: DTGVSQNPRHKITKRGQNVTFRCDPISEHNRLYWYRQTLGQGPEFLTYFQNEAQLEKSRLLSDRFSAERPKGSFSTLEIQRTEQGDSAMYLCASSPGASESEKLFFGSGTQLSVL.

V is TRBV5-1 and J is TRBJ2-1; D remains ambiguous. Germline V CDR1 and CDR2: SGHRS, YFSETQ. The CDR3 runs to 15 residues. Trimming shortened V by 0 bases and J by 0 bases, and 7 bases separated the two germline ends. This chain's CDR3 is CASSLEGSSYNEQFF. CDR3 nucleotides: TGCGCCAGCAGCTTGGAAGGAAGCTCCTACAATGAGCAGTTCTTC. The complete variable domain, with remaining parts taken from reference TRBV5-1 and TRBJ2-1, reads KAGVTQTPRYLIKTRGQQVTLSCSPISGHRSVSWYQQTPGQGLQFLFEYFSETQRNKGNFPGRFSGRQFSNSRSEMNVSTLELGDSALYLCASSLEGSSYNEQFFGPGTRLTVL.

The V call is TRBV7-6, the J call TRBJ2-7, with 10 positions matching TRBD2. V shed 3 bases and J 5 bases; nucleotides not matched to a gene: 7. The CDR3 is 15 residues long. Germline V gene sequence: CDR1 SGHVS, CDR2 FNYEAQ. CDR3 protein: CASSFLAGVPHEQYF. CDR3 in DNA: TGTGCCAGCAGCTTTCTAGCGGGAGTTCCCCACGAGCAGTACTTC. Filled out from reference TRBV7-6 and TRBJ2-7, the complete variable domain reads GAGVSQSPRYKVTKRGQDVALRCDPISGHVSLYWYRQALGQGPEFLTYFNYEAQQDKSGLPNDRFSAERPEGSISTLTIQRTEQRDSAMYRCASSFLAGVPHEQYFGPGTRLTVT.

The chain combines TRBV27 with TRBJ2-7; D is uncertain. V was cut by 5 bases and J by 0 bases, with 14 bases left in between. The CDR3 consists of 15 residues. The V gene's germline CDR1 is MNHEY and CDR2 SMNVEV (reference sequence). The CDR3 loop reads CASSRELGTSYEQYF. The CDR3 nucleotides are TGTGCCAGCAGTAGAGAACTGGGTACCTCCTACGAGCAGTACTTC.

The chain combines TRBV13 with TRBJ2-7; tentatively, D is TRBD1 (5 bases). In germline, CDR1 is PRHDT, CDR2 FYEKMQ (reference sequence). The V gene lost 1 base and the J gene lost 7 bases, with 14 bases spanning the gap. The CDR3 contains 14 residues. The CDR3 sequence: CASSLAPGILEQYF. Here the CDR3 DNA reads TGTGCCAGCAGCTTAGCGCCAGGGATTTTGGAGCAGTACTTC.

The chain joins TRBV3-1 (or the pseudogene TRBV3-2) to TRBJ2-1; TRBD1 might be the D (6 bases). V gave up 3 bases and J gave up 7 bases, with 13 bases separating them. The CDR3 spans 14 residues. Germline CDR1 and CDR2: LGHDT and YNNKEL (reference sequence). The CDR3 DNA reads TGTGCCAGCAGCCATGCCCTGGGGGCGAATGAGCAGTTCTTC. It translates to CASSHALGANEQFF.

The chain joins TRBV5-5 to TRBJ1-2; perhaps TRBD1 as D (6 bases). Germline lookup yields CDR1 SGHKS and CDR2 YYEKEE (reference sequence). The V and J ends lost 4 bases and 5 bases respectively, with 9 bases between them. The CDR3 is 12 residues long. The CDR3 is CASSHREYGYTF. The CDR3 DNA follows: TGTGCCAGCAGCCACAGGGAGTATGGCTACACCTTC.

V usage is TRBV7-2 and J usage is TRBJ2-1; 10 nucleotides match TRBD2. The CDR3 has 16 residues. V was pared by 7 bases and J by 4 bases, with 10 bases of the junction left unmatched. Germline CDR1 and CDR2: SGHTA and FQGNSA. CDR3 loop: CASTLAGLATYNEQFF. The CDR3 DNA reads TGTGCCAGCACCCTTGCGGGACTAGCGACTTACAATGAGCAGTTCTTC.

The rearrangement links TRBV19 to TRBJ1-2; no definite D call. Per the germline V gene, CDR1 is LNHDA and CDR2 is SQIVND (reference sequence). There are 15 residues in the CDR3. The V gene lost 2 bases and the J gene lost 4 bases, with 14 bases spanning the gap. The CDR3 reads CASSISSRKFYGYTF. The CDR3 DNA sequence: TGTGCCAGTAGTATATCGTCCCGAAAGTTCTATGGCTACACCTTC.

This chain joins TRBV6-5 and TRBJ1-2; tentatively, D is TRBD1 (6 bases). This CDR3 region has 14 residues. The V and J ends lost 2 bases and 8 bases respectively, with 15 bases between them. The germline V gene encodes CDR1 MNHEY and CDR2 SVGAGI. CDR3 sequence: CASSYLPAQGGYTF. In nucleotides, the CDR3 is TGTGCCAGCAGTTACCTCCCCGCACAGGGCGGCTACACCTTC.